This record looks at one T cell receptor beta chain sequence and its context. These data come from a study of control samples from healthy donors and cancer patients. The data were produced by immunoSEQ multiplex PCR, yet TCRdb's version contains in-frame clones alone and is incomplete. Of about 140,000 clones listed, about 90% are singletons. V lost 6 bases and J 6 bases, leaving 21 bases between the germline ends. The CDR3 consists of 15 residues. The V gene's germline CDR1 is SNHLY and CDR2 FYNNEI. The sample taken for sequencing was blood. The rearrangement uses TRBV2 and TRBJ2-7, with D possibly being TRBD1 (7 bases). The receptor comes from a man aged 18 to 30 in good health. The CDR3 nucleotides are TGTGCCAGCAGAGACAGGGTTGGAGCCGGGGGCGAGCAGTACTTC. Translated, it gives CASRDRVGAGGEQYF.